The 14 T cell receptor beta chains below all came from one sample that was sequenced in a study of CD8 T cells in Susac syndrome. With random hexamers, about 0.45 to 1 ug RNA was reverse transcribed. Using its own MiXCR run on the immunoSEQ multiplex PCR reads, TCRdb lists one record per CDR3 protein. The sample carries about 140,000 distinct CDR3 sequences, just under 95% recorded once. Sequencing was performed on CD4+ T cells from PBMCs. These TCRs come from a human donor with Susac syndrome.

The chain carries TRBV7-9 and TRBJ1-6; D is possibly TRBD1 (5 bases). The V end lost 2 bases, the J end lost 8 bases, and 7 bases lay between the germline ends. The length of the CDR3 is 13 residues. The germline V gene has CDR1 SEHNR and CDR2 FQNEAQ (reference sequence). The CDR3 is CASSLWGDSPLHF. In nucleotides, the CDR3 is TGTGCCAGCAGCTTATGGGGGGATTCACCCCTCCACTTT.

This clonotype was counted between two and nine times. This chain joins TRBV25-1 and TRBJ2-7, with 8 bases matching TRBD1. Unmatched junction bases numbered 5, after V lost 5 bases and J lost 2 bases. This CDR3 spans 14 amino acids. Germline V CDR1 and CDR2: MGHDK, SYGVNS. The CDR3 loop reads CASSPGTGTYEQYF. CDR3 nucleotides: TGTGCCAGCAGTCCCGGGACAGGCACCTACGAGCAGTACTTC.

The genes are TRBV30 and TRBJ2-7; a weak D match, TRBD2 (6 bases). CDR1 is GTSNPN and CDR2 is SVGIG in the germline V gene (reference sequence). This CDR3 comprises 13 residues. Deletions cut 3 bases from V and 6 bases from J, with 15 bases between. The CDR3: CAWRGAGGAEQYF. The CDR3 coding sequence is TGTGCCTGGAGAGGGGCCGGAGGGGCCGAGCAGTACTTC. The whole variable domain, remainder taken from reference TRBV30 and TRBJ2-7, is SQTIHQWPATLVQPVGSPLSLECTVEGTSNPNLYWYRQAAGRGLQLLFYSVGIGQISSEVPQNLSASRPQDRQFILSSKKLLLSDSGFYLCAWRGAGGAEQYFGPGTRLTVT.

The chain joins TRBV12-5 to TRBJ1-5; no clear D gene. Trimming shortened V by 6 bases and J by 4 bases, and 4 bases separated the two germline ends. Germline V gene data show CDR1 as LGHNT and CDR2 as FRNRAP. This CDR3 region has 11 residues. CDR3 nucleotides: TGTGCTAGTGGCCTTAATCAGCCCCAGCATTTT. Protein sequence: CASGLNQPQHF.

The chain recombines TRBV3-1 with TRBJ1-1; D is possibly TRBD1 (6 bases). The CDR3 contains 14 residues. V was shortened by 3 bases and J by 0 bases, with 8 bases between the two germline ends. The germline V gene encodes CDR1 LGHDT and CDR2 YNNKEL (reference sequence). DNA for the CDR3: TGTGCCAGCAGCCAGGACAGTTTGAACACTGAAGCTTTCTTT. Translated: CASSQDSLNTEAFF.

This chain links TRBV7-2 with TRBJ2-3, with D unclear. The CDR3 length is 15 residues. V was shortened by 5 bases and J by 2 bases, with 14 bases between the two germline ends. Germline assignment: CDR1 SGHTA and CDR2 FQGNSA. CDR3 coding DNA: TGTGCCAGCAGCCTACAGCTACTTCCCACAGATACGCAGTATTTT. Encoded protein: CASSLQLLPTDTQYF.

The gene calls are TRBV19 and TRBJ1-5, with TRBD1 matching over 8 bases. J was trimmed by 5 bases and V by 7 bases; bases with no gene match: 7. Germline-derived CDR1 and CDR2 are LNHDA and SQIVND (reference sequence). This CDR3 contains 14 residues. CDR3 loop: CASKLQGADQPQHF. CDR3 nucleotides: TGTGCCAGTAAACTCCAGGGGGCGGATCAGCCCCAGCATTTT.

The chain links TRBV14 to TRBJ2-3; 8 bases match TRBD1. J gave up 3 bases and V 0 bases, and 14 bases lay outside the gene matches. Germline lookup yields CDR1 SGHDN and CDR2 FVKESK. The CDR3 spans 19 residues. CDR3 bases: TGTGCCAGCAGCCAAGATAAGGCCGTTCGGACAGGGCGGACAGATACGCAGTATTTT. The encoded protein is CASSQDKAVRTGRTDTQYF.

V and J are TRBV20-1 and TRBJ2-5, with D perhaps TRBD2 (5 bases). This CDR3 comprises 12 residues. Germline V CDR1 and CDR2: DFQATT, SNEGSKA (reference sequence). Trimming took off 3 bases at V and 0 bases at J, with 5 bases between the two ends. The CDR3 DNA reads TGCAGTGCTAGCGGGAACCAAGAGACCCAGTACTTC. Residues: CSASGNQETQYF.

This clonotype was detected once. CDR3 nucleotides: TGTGCCAGCAGCCCAAGACCCTCTGAAGCTTTCTTT. Its translation: CASSPRPSEAFF. The chain joins TRBV3-1 to TRBJ1-1; no reliable D call. Trimming cost V 4 bases and J 6 bases, with 9 bases left between them. CDR1 and CDR2 from the germline V gene are LGHDT and YNNKEL (reference sequence). The CDR3 covers 12 residues.

The CDR3 coding sequence is TGCAGTGCAGCGGAGCGGAACTATGGCTACACCTTC. Residues: CSAAERNYGYTF. This chain connects TRBV20-1 to TRBJ1-2; no definite D call. The germline gives CDR1 DFQATT, CDR2 SNEGSKA (reference sequence). The V gene lost 6 bases and the J gene lost 2 bases, with 10 bases spanning the gap. CDR3 size: 12 residues.

The chain employs TRBV5-4 and TRBJ1-1; no definite D call. The CDR3 sequence is 14 residues long. V lost 4 bases, J lost 3 bases, and 13 bases lay in between. Germline V lookup: CDR1 SGHNT, CDR2 YYREEE (reference sequence). This CDR3 is CASSPAGRDTEAFF. The DNA for the CDR3 is TGTGCCAGCAGCCCGGCCGGGAGAGACACTGAAGCTTTCTTT.

The chain uses TRBV5-6 and TRBJ2-5; 7 bases agree with TRBD1. In germline, CDR1 is SGHDT, CDR2 YYEEEE. V was pared by 4 bases and J by 2 bases, with 5 bases of the junction left unmatched. The CDR3 length is 14 residues. The CDR3 loop is CASSLTGVQETQYF. The CDR3 DNA is TGTGCCAGCAGCCTCACAGGGGTTCAAGAGACCCAGTACTTC.

This clonotype was counted between two and nine times. This chain uses TRBV7-8 with TRBJ2-2; D is unclear. The CDR3 is 12 amino acids. Germline lookup yields CDR1 SGHVS and CDR2 FQNEAQ. Trimming pared 5 bases from V and 7 bases from J, leaving 8 bases between. DNA of the CDR3: TGTGCCAGCAGCCTCCCCAACGGGGAGCTGTTTTTT. Protein: CASSLPNGELFF.